These 18 T cell receptor beta chains originate from one sample sequenced in a study of control samples from healthy donors and cancer patients. Produced via immunoSEQ multiplex PCR; TCRdb's table is partial and in-frame only. The repertoire holds about 170,000 clones, 88% seen once, with under 5% in the top ten. The sample taken for sequencing was blood. Every receptor here comes from a woman in her 30s in good health.

The rearrangement joins TRBV5-1 to TRBJ1-1; D is perhaps TRBD1 (5 bases). Trimming shortened V by 0 bases and J by 4 bases, and 13 bases separated the two germline ends. Germline CDR1 reads SGHRS; CDR2 reads YFSETQ. The CDR3 loop spans 15 amino acids. CDR3 protein: CASSLGEGWGTEAFF. DNA for the CDR3: TGCGCCAGCAGCTTGGGGGAGGGGTGGGGCACTGAAGCTTTCTTT.

The genes are TRBV28 and TRBJ1-4, with 7 bases fitting TRBD1. The ends lost 5 bases at V and 1 base at J; junction bases unmatched: 4. Germline V lookup: CDR1 MDHEN, CDR2 SYDVKM. The CDR3 consists of 15 residues. In nucleotides, the CDR3 is TGTGCCAGCAGTCCACACAGGGGAACTAATGAAAAACTGTTTTTT. Translated: CASSPHRGTNEKLFF.

The chain uses TRBV3-1 (or the pseudogene TRBV3-2) and TRBJ1-5; the D gene is possibly TRBD1 (6 bases). Trimming cost V 1 base and J 4 bases, with 11 bases left between them. Germline V lookup: CDR1 LGHDT, CDR2 YNNKEL (reference sequence). This CDR3 has 15 residues. CDR3 in DNA: TGTGCCAGCAGCCAAGGGACAGTGGTGAATCAGCCCCAGCATTTT. It yields the protein CASSQGTVVNQPQHF.

The J gene is TRBJ1-1, the V gene TRBV30, with a weak D call TRBD1 (6 bases). V lost 3 bases, J lost 6 bases, and 17 bases lay in between. The CDR3 runs to 14 residues. Germline V gene lookup returns CDR1 GTSNPN and CDR2 SVGIG (reference sequence). This CDR3 is CAWSQKGGGPEAFF. CDR3 DNA sequence: TGTGCCTGGAGCCAAAAGGGTGGGGGCCCTGAAGCTTTCTTT.

The CDR3 bases are TGTGCCAGTAGTTCAGGGACTAGCGGGAGGGCTGAGCATGAGCAGTTCTTC. Translated: CASSSGTSGRAEHEQFF. This rearrangement joins TRBV19 to TRBJ2-1, with 16 bases that match TRBD2. V lost 5 bases and J lost 8; bases outside the gene matches: 9. There are 17 residues in the CDR3. Per the germline V gene, CDR1 is LNHDA and CDR2 is SQIVND (reference sequence).

This chain links TRBV27 with TRBJ2-1; 7 bases agree with TRBD1. The CDR3 runs 15 residues. The V and J ends lost 11 bases and 2 bases, in that order; junction bases with no gene match: 12. Germline loops: CDR1 MNHEY, CDR2 SMNVEV (reference sequence). As DNA, the CDR3 is TGTGCCTCCAACCAGGGACAGCCGACCTACAATGAGCAGTTCTTC. Amino acid sequence: CASNQGQPTYNEQFF.

This clone appeared many times. The chain joins TRBV30 to TRBJ2-5; 7 bases map to TRBD2. Germline-derived CDR1 and CDR2 are GTSNPN and SVGIG (reference sequence). V shed 1 base, J shed 1 base, and the junction held 0 bases outside the gene matches. The length of the CDR3 is 13 residues. CDR3 sequence reads: CAWSGLAQETQYF. CDR3 bases: TGTGCCTGGAGTGGACTAGCCCAAGAGACCCAGTACTTC. The whole variable domain, filled in from reference TRBV30 and TRBJ2-5, reads SQTIHQWPATLVQPVGSPLSLECTVEGTSNPNLYWYRQAAGRGLQLLFYSVGIGQISSEVPQNLSASRPQDRQFILSSKKLLLSDSGFYLCAWSGLAQETQYFGPGTRLLVL.

The chain has TRBV5-1 and TRBJ1-4, with a weak D call TRBD1 (6 bases). V was trimmed by 5 bases and J by 7 bases, leaving 15 bases between them. The CDR3 sequence is 14 residues long. Germline V gives CDR1 SGHRS, CDR2 YFSETQ. As DNA, the CDR3 is TGCGCCAGCAGTCCCGGACAGAAGGTTGAAAAACTGTTTTTT. It is translated as CASSPGQKVEKLFF.

This clone was detected only once. The chain uses TRBV4-2 and TRBJ2-1; D may be TRBD2 (6 bases). CDR3 length: 13 amino acids. The ends were cut back, 5 bases at V and 8 bases at J, with 13 bases in the middle. Germline V gene data show CDR1 as LGHNA and CDR2 as YNFKEQ. The CDR3: CASSGTGDHEQFF. CDR3 nucleotide sequence: TGTGCCAGCAGCGGGACGGGGGATCATGAGCAGTTCTTC.

The genes are TRBV5-1 and TRBJ1-1; D gene unclear. V was clipped by 0 bases and J by 1 base, with 4 bases between them. CDR1 is SGHRS, CDR2 YFSETQ, per germline. This CDR3 spans 13 amino acids. This CDR3 is CASSLGRNTEAFF. For the CDR3, the DNA is TGCGCCAGCAGCTTGGGCAGGAACACTGAAGCTTTCTTT.

The chain joins TRBV4-1 to TRBJ2-1; 10 bases are a match to TRBD2. The ends lost 1 base at V and 10 bases at J; junction bases unmatched: 4. The germline CDR1 and CDR2 sequences are MGHRA and YSYEKL. The CDR3 is 14 residues long. The CDR3 region has the DNA TGCGCCAGCAGCCAAGGGACTAGCGGTGGGGAGCAGTTCTTC. This sequence encodes CASSQGTSGGEQFF.

The V call is TRBV7-9, the J call TRBJ2-2; possibly TRBD1 for D (6 bases). Germline V CDR1 and CDR2: SEHNR, FQNEAQ (reference sequence). CDR3 length: 13 amino acids. V dropped 1 base and J dropped 6 bases, with 6 bases sitting between them. CDR3: CASSLGTAGELFF. In DNA form, the CDR3 reads TGTGCCAGCAGCTTAGGGACAGCCGGGGAGCTGTTTTTT. The full variable domain, completed using reference TRBV7-9 and TRBJ2-2, is DTGVSQNPRHKITKRGQNVTFRCDPISEHNRLYWYRQTLGQGPEFLTYFQNEAQLEKSRLLSDRFSAERPKGSFSTLEIQRTEQGDSAMYLCASSLGTAGELFFGEGSRLTVL.

This chain uses TRBV6-1 with TRBJ1-2, with D perhaps matching TRBD1 (6 bases). The V gene lost 2 bases and the J gene lost 7 bases, with 20 bases spanning the gap. The length of the CDR3 is 16 residues. Per the germline V gene, CDR1 is MNHNS and CDR2 is SASEGT. CDR3 nucleotides: TGTGCCAGCAGTGAAATAGGGCAGGGGCGGCCCATTGGCTACACCTTC. Translation gives CASSEIGQGRPIGYTF.

As DNA, the CDR3 is TGTGCCAGCAAGACTAGCGGGCTCATCTACGAGCAGTACGTC. It codes for CASKTSGLIYEQYV. This rearrangement joins TRBV2 to TRBJ2-7; TRBD2 matches 10 bases. J lost 3 bases, V lost 7 bases, and 6 bases had no gene match. Germline CDR1 is SNHLY and CDR2 is FYNNEI. The CDR3 length is 14 residues.

This chain links TRBV5-1 with TRBJ1-5; D is undetermined. The CDR3 consists of 15 residues. From germline, CDR1 is SGHRS and CDR2 YFSETQ. V lost 0 bases, J lost 5 bases, and 12 bases lay in between. CDR3 in amino acids: CASSLVGNGDQPQHF. The DNA for the CDR3 is TGCGCCAGCAGCTTGGTCGGGAACGGGGATCAGCCCCAGCATTTT.

The chain employs TRBV7-9 and TRBJ1-4, with D possibly TRBD1 on 5 matching bases. The CDR3 runs 15 residues. Germline CDR1 reads SEHNR; CDR2 reads FQNEAQ (reference sequence). Trimming took off 4 bases at V and 0 bases at J, with 9 bases between the two ends. CDR3 sequence (DNA): TGTGCCAGCAGCTGGTCGGGGGCAACTAATGAAAAACTGTTTTTT. Translation: CASSWSGATNEKLFF.

The J gene is TRBJ1-2, the V gene TRBV9; 9 bases agree with TRBD1. From germline, CDR1 is SGDLS and CDR2 YYNGEE. The CDR3 contains 13 residues. Trimming took 3 bases from V and 8 from J; bases not matched to a gene: 5. The CDR3 here is CASSATGGSGYTF. In nucleotides, the CDR3 is TGTGCCAGCAGCGCGACAGGGGGGAGCGGCTACACCTTC.

The V gene is TRBV6-6, the J gene TRBJ1-1; 8 bases agree with TRBD1. Unmatched junction bases numbered 9, after V lost 7 bases and J lost 5 bases. Germline CDR1 and CDR2: MNHNY and SVGAGI (reference sequence). The CDR3 runs 14 residues. The CDR3 DNA sequence: TGTGCCAGCAAGTTAGACAGGGGATGGACTGAAGCTTTCTTT. Translation gives CASKLDRGWTEAFF.